What follows is one T cell receptor (beta chain) and its context. This sample stems from a study of blood T cell repertoires in COVID-19. Study context: The cDNA or gDNA used as material had been derived from T cells, B-cell-depleted T cells, or PBMCs.

Per the study methods: Nucleated cell number was recorded as an estimate derived from reference gene primer amplification. Measured with immunoSEQ multiplex PCR; TCRdb has only the in-frame clones, and not every one. The V and J calls and clone size are taken from that table; D and trimming were inferred from the DNA. The sample yields around 98,000 clones, 82% seen once. With 2 bases removed from V and 12 bases from J, the gap between germline ends came to 20 bases. The CDR3 is 15 residues long. Per germline, CDR1 MDHEN and CDR2 SYDVKM. This clonotype was sampled from a man aged 70-80 years with active or convalescent COVID-19. The chain uses TRBV28 and TRBJ2-1, with unresolved D. Sequencing was performed on peripheral blood. The CDR3 protein is CASSLAGHPVEGQFF. The DNA for the CDR3 is TGTGCCAGCAGTTTAGCTGGGCACCCGGTCGAAGGGCAGTTCTTC.